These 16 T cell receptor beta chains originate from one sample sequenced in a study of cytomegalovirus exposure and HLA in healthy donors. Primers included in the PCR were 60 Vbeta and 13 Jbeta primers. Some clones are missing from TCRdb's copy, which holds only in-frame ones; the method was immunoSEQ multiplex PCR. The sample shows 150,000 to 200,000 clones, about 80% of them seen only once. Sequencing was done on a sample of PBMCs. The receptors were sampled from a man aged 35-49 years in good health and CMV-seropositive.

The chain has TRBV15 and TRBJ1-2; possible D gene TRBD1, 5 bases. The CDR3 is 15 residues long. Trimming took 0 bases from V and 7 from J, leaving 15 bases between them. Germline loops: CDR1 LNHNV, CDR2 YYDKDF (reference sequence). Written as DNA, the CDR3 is TGTGCCACCAGCAGAGATTACGGGGGATCGGGTGGCTACACCTTC. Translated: CATSRDYGGSGGYTF.

For the CDR3, the DNA is TGTGCCAGCAGCCCGGTGGGGGGTGAGACCCAGTACTTC. Amino acid sequence: CASSPVGGETQYF. This chain links TRBV5-6 with TRBJ2-5; D perhaps matches TRBD2 (6 bases). In germline, CDR1 is SGHDT, CDR2 YYEEEE. The CDR3 totals 13 residues. The V and J ends lost 4 bases and 5 bases respectively, with 12 bases between them. The full variable domain, completed using reference TRBV5-6 and TRBJ2-5, is DAGVTQSPTHLIKTRGQQVTLRCSPKSGHDTVSWYQQALGQGPQFIFQYYEEEERQRGNFPDRFSGHQFPNYSSELNVNALLLGDSALYLCASSPVGGETQYFGPGTRLLVL.

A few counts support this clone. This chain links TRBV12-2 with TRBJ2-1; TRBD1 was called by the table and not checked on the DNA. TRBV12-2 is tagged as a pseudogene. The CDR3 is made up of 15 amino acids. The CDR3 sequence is CASRLQTDSYNEQFF. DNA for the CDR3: TGTGCAAGTCGCTTACAAACGGACAGCTACAATGAGCAGTTCTTC.

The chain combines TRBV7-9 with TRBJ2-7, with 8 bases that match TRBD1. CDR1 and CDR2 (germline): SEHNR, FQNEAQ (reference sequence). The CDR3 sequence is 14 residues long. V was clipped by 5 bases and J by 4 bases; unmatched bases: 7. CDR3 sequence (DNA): TGTGCCAGCAGCCTCGGACAGGGCTTATACGAGCAGTACTTC. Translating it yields CASSLGQGLYEQYF. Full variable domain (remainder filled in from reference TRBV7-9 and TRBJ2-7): DTGVSQNPRHKITKRGQNVTFRCDPISEHNRLYWYRQTLGQGPEFLTYFQNEAQLEKSRLLSDRFSAERPKGSFSTLEIQRTEQGDSAMYLCASSLGQGLYEQYFGPGTRLTVT.

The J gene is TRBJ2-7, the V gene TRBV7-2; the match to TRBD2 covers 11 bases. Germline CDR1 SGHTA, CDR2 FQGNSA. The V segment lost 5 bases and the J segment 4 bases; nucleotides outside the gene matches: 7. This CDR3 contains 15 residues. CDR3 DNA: TGTGCCAGCAGCCGGTTAGCGGGAGGGCTTTACGAGCAGTACTTC. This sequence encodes CASSRLAGGLYEQYF.

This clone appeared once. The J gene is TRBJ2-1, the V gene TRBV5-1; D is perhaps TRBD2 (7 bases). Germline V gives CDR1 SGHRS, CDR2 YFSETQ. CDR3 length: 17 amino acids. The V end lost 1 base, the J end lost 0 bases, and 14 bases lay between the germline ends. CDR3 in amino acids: CASSLFGGPSSYNEQFF. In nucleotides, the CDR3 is TGCGCCAGCAGCTTGTTCGGGGGGCCCAGCTCCTACAATGAGCAGTTCTTC.

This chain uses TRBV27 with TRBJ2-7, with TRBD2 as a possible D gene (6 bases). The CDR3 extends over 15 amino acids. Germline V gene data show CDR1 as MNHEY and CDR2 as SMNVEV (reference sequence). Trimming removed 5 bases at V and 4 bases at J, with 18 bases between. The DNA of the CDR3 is TGTGCCAGCAGTCCCGGCGGGGACCTTCTGTACGAGCAGTACTTC. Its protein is CASSPGGDLLYEQYF.

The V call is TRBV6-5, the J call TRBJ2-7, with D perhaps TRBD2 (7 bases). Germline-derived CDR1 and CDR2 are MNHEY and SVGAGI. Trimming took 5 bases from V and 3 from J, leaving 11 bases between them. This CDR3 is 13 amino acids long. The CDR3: CASSGGAGYEQYF. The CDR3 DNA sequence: TGTGCCAGCAGTGGGGGGGCGGGCTACGAGCAGTACTTC.

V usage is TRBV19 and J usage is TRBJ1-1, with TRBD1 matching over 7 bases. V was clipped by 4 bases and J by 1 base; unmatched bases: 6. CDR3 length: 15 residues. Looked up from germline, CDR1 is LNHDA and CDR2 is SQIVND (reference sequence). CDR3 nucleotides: TGTGCCAGTAGTAGTTCGGGACAGCCGAACACTGAAGCTTTCTTT. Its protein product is CASSSSGQPNTEAFF.

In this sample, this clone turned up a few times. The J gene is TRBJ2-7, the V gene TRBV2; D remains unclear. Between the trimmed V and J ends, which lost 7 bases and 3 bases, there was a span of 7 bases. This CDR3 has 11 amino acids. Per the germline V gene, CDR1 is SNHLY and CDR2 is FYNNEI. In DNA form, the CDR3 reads TGTGCCAGCACAGGAATCTACGAGCAGTACTTC. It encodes CASTGIYEQYF.

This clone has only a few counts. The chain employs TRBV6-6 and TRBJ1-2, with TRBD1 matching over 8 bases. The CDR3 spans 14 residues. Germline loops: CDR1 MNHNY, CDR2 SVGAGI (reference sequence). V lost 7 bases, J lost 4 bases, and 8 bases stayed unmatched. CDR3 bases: TGTGCCAGCACGACTTCGACAGGGGTCTATGGCTACACCTTC. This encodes CASTTSTGVYGYTF.

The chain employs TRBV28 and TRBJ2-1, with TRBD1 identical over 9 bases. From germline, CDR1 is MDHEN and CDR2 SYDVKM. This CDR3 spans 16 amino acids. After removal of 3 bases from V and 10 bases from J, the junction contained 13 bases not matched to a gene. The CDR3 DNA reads TGTGCCAGCAGTTTGGGGATCTCGACAGGGACAGGGGAGCAGTTCTTC. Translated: CASSLGISTGTGEQFF.

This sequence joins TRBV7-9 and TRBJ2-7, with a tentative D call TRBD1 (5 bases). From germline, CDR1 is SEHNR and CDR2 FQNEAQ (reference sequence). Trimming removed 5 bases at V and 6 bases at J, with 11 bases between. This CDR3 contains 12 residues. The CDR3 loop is CASSPAGREQYF. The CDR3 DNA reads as TGTGCCAGCAGCCCCGCAGGGCGCGAGCAGTACTTC. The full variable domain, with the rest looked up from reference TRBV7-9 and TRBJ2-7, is DTGVSQNPRHKITKRGQNVTFRCDPISEHNRLYWYRQTLGQGPEFLTYFQNEAQLEKSRLLSDRFSAERPKGSFSTLEIQRTEQGDSAMYLCASSPAGREQYFGPGTRLTVT.

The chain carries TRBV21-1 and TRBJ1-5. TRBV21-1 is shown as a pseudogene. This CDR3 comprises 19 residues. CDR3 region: CASSGFSTKRIYSNQPQHF. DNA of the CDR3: TGTGCCAGCAGCGGGTTTAGCACCAAAAGGATCTATAGCAATCAGCCCCAGCATTTT.

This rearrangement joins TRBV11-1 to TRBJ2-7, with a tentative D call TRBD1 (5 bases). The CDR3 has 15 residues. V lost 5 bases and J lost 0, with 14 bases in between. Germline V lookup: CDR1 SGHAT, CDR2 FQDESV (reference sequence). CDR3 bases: TGTGCCAGCAGCACGGACGGACAAAGCTCCTACGAGCAGTACTTC. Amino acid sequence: CASSTDGQSSYEQYF.

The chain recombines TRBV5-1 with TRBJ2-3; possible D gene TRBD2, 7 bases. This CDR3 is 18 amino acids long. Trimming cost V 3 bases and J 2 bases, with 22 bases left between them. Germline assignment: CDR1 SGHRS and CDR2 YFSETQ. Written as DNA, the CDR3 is TGCGCCAGCAGCTACCTCCAGGGCGGGGGCGTACTCACAGATACGCAGTATTTT. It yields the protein CASSYLQGGGVLTDTQYF.